This T cell receptor beta chain was documented in a study of cytomegalovirus exposure and HLA in healthy donors. Method: immunoSEQ multiplex PCR; TCRdb's copy keeps in-frame clones and lacks some. The sample has 150,000 to 200,000 clones, about 80% seen once; the top ten hold around 2.8%. The TCR originated in a woman aged 18-29 years in good health and CMV-seropositive. The material sequenced was PBMCs.

The CDR3 is CASSAGQMSYEQYF. CDR3 sequence (DNA): TGTGCCAGCAGTGCGGGACAGATGTCCTACGAGCAGTACTTC. V and J are TRBV6-1 and TRBJ2-7; the match to TRBD1 covers 7 bases. CDR3 length: 14 amino acids. CDR1 MNHNS and CDR2 SASEGT come from the germline V gene. The trim removed 4 bases at V and 1 base at J, leaving 4 bases unmatched.